This TCR beta chain was sequenced for a study of cytomegalovirus exposure and HLA in healthy donors. The PCR contained 60 Vbeta and 13 Jbeta primers. The table came from immunoSEQ multiplex PCR; TCRdb's copy has only in-frame clones and leaves some out. The sample carries 85,000 to 100,000 clones, around 59% recorded once. Whole-study results and caveats: Sequence variants that were highly shared formed a cluster that was likely a sequencing artifact.

Turning to this clone: Its antigen is as yet unknown.

The clonotype was recovered from a human donor in good health. Sequencing input: PBMCs.

Written as DNA, the CDR3 is TGTGCCAGCAGTCAAGGGCAGGGGACCGGCTATGGCTACACCTTC. Its protein product is CASSQGQGTGYGYTF. The chain recombines TRBV7-2 with TRBJ1-2, with D possibly being TRBD1 (6 bases). CDR3 size: 15 residues. The V and J ends lost 6 bases and 4 bases respectively, with 18 bases between them. The germline CDR1 and CDR2 sequences are SGHTA and FQGNSA.